The 24 T cell receptor beta chains in this list originate from one sample, sequenced in a study of T cell repertoires and Cas9 in healthy adults. Some clones are missing from TCRdb's copy, which holds only in-frame ones; the method was immunoSEQ multiplex PCR. Of tens of thousands of clones in the sample, about 90% were seen once. The sample was CD4+ effector T cells (CD127+, CD25-, CD137-, CD154-) from PBMCs; culture status not recorded. The origin of the receptors is a human donor in good health.

This chain links TRBV5-1 with TRBJ2-5; TRBD1 aligns across 7 bases. Per the germline V gene, CDR1 is SGHRS and CDR2 is YFSETQ. The CDR3 runs to 15 residues. The J segment lost 2 bases and the V segment lost 4 bases, leaving 8 bases of the junction unmatched. The DNA for the CDR3 is TGCGCCAGCAGCCGCGAGACAGGGTATCAAGAGACCCAGTACTTC. This gives the protein CASSRETGYQETQYF.

The V call is TRBV5-1, the J call TRBJ1-1, with D unclear. V was pared by 0 bases and J by 1 base, with 10 bases between. Per germline, CDR1 SGHRS and CDR2 YFSETQ. The CDR3 spans 15 residues. In nucleotides, the CDR3 is TGCGCCAGCAGCTTGGAGCTGGGGAGGAACACTGAAGCTTTCTTT. This gives the protein CASSLELGRNTEAFF.

J is TRBJ1-5 and V is TRBV7-6; 8 bases align to TRBD1. Germline CDR1 is SGHVS and CDR2 is FNYEAQ. CDR3 length equals 15 residues. V trimming: 1 base; J trimming: 6 bases; junction bases outside the gene matches: 5. CDR3 nucleotides: TGTGCCAGCAGCTTAGGACAGGGGTCATCTCAGCCCCAGCATTTT. Its translation is CASSLGQGSSQPQHF.

This clone was seen only once. The J gene is TRBJ2-4, the V gene TRBV14, with D possibly TRBD2 on 5 matching bases. The V gene lost 0 bases and the J gene lost 8 bases, with 11 bases spanning the gap. Looked up from germline, CDR1 is SGHDN and CDR2 is FVKESK. CDR3 size: 14 residues. CDR3: CASSQELVSDIQYF. CDR3 nucleotide sequence: TGTGCCAGCAGCCAAGAACTAGTAAGCGACATTCAGTACTTC.

The V call is TRBV12-5, the J call TRBJ1-3, with D uncertain. This CDR3 has 12 residues. The germline V and J ends were trimmed by 4 bases and 3 bases, with 4 bases remaining between them. Germline V gene sequence: CDR1 LGHNT, CDR2 FRNRAP. CDR3 protein: CASGSGGNTIYF. DNA for the CDR3: TGTGCTAGTGGTTCCGGTGGAAACACCATATATTTT.

The CDR3: CATSTSGGETDTQYF. The CDR3 DNA reads as TGTGCCACCAGCACTAGCGGGGGCGAGACAGATACGCAGTATTTT. V and J are TRBV15 and TRBJ2-3; 10 bases agree with TRBD2. The CDR3 sequence is 15 residues long. J gave up 3 bases and V 4 bases, and 4 bases lay outside the gene matches. Per germline, CDR1 LNHNV and CDR2 YYDKDF (reference sequence).

The chain links TRBV6-6 to TRBJ2-4; 8 bases fit TRBD1. CDR3 length: 16 amino acids. In germline, CDR1 is MNHNY, CDR2 SVGAGI (reference sequence). J lost 9 bases, V lost 6 bases, and 16 bases had no gene match. DNA for the CDR3: TGTGCCAGCAGCCATGACAGGGGACCTGGCGAGGGCATTCAGTACTTC. Protein sequence: CASSHDRGPGEGIQYF.

CDR3 region: CASSLGPLDGAEAFF. The CDR3 region has the DNA TGTGCCAGCAGTCTCGGACCCCTTGATGGAGCTGAAGCTTTCTTT. The V gene is TRBV28, the J gene TRBJ1-1; no reliable D call. The germline CDR1 and CDR2 sequences are MDHEN and SYDVKM. Trimming took 5 bases from V and 6 from J, leaving 19 bases between them. The CDR3 runs to 15 residues. The full variable domain, its missing parts supplied by reference TRBV28 and TRBJ1-1, is DVKVTQSSRYLVKRTGEKVFLECVQDMDHENMFWYRQDPGLGLRLIYFSYDVKMKEKGDIPEGYSVSREKKERFSLILESASTNQTSMYLCASSLGPLDGAEAFFGQGTRLTVV.

The chain combines TRBV10-2 with TRBJ1-3, with 9 bases matching TRBD1. The length of the CDR3 is 17 residues. V shed 1 base, J shed 2 bases, and the junction held 6 bases outside the gene matches. Germline V gene data show CDR1 as WSHSY and CDR2 as SAAADI. The CDR3 is CASSEFLGQGTGNTIYF. CDR3 DNA: TGCGCCAGCAGTGAGTTCCTAGGACAGGGGACTGGAAACACCATATATTTT.

The rearrangement uses TRBV5-4 and TRBJ2-1; TRBD2 agrees at 11 bases. J gave up 7 bases and V 0 bases, and 3 bases lay outside the gene matches. The V gene's germline CDR1 is SGHNT and CDR2 YYREEE (reference sequence). The CDR3 is made up of 15 amino acids. The CDR3 bases are TGTGCCAGCAGCTTGGATCTAGCGGGGGGAAATGAGCAGTTCTTC. Protein sequence: CASSLDLAGGNEQFF.

This clone is deemed large. The chain uses TRBV4-1 and TRBJ1-1; maybe TRBD1 (5 bases). Germline V lookup: CDR1 MGHRA, CDR2 YSYEKL. The CDR3 has 13 residues. Between the trimmed V and J ends, which lost 7 bases and 4 bases, there was a span of 13 bases. CDR3 DNA sequence: TGCGCCAGCAAGGAAGGGACGGCCACTGAAGCTTTCTTT. Protein product: CASKEGTATEAFF.

V and J are TRBV6-4 and TRBJ2-2; 10 bases are shared with TRBD2. With 2 bases clipped from V and 6 bases from J, the junction kept 12 bases outside the gene matches. This CDR3 is 18 amino acids long. CDR1 and CDR2 from the germline V gene are MRHNA and SNTAGT. CDR3 sequence reads: CASSDPTGLADYSGELFF. In DNA form, the CDR3 reads TGTGCCAGCAGTGACCCCACCGGACTAGCGGATTATTCCGGGGAGCTGTTTTTT.

The chain couples TRBV6-5 to TRBJ1-1; TRBD1 matches 9 bases. The CDR3 is made up of 14 amino acids. The V and J ends lost 5 bases and 5 bases, in that order; junction bases with no gene match: 6. Per germline, CDR1 MNHEY and CDR2 SVGAGI. In DNA, the CDR3 is TGTGCCAGCAGTGAATGGACAGGGGTGACTGAAGCTTTCTTT. Residues: CASSEWTGVTEAFF.

The chain joins TRBV2 to TRBJ1-6; 12 bases line up with TRBD1. Looked up from germline, CDR1 is SNHLY and CDR2 is FYNNEI. This CDR3 comprises 16 residues. The V segment lost 7 bases and the J segment 8 bases; nucleotides outside the gene matches: 9. In DNA form, the CDR3 reads TGTGCCAGCAATAGGGGGACAGGGGGCGTTCATTCACCCCTCCACTTT. This gives the protein CASNRGTGGVHSPLHF.

This clone was seen a single time. The V call is TRBV5-1, the J call TRBJ2-7; 9 bases map to TRBD2. Germline CDR1 and CDR2: SGHRS and YFSETQ. Trimming removed 4 bases from V and 4 bases from J; junction bases left unmatched: 6. This CDR3 has 14 amino acids. CDR3 nucleotide sequence: TGCGCCAGCAGCCCCGGGACTAGCTTGTACGAGCAGTACTTC. Translated, it gives CASSPGTSLYEQYF.

This chain joins TRBV7-2 and TRBJ1-2; D is uncertain. There are 13 residues in the CDR3. CDR1 and CDR2 (germline): SGHTA, FQGNSA. With 4 bases removed from V and 13 bases from J, the gap between germline ends came to 19 bases. The CDR3 loop reads CASSSHRTSVGTF. The CDR3 DNA reads TGTGCCAGCAGCTCACACCGGACTTCGGTGGGCACCTTC.

This rearrangement joins TRBV10-1 to TRBJ1-1; 7 positions agree with TRBD1. This CDR3 has 18 amino acids. Germline CDR1 and CDR2: WNHNN and SYGVQD (reference sequence). Trimming removed 0 bases from V and 0 bases from J; junction bases left unmatched: 10. CDR3 DNA: TGCGCCAGCAGTGAGTCAAGGGGGCGGCTCACTATGAACACTGAAGCTTTCTTT. This translates into CASSESRGRLTMNTEAFF.

The chain joins TRBV15 to TRBJ2-5; no definite D call. The J call may not be correct, given that the DNA end is closer to TRBJ2-7. This CDR3 is built from 17 residues. From germline, CDR1 is LNHNV and CDR2 YYDKDF (reference sequence). The CDR3 bases are TGTGCCACCAGCAGAGATGGGCCAGTTGAAAACTCCTACGAGCAGTACTTC. Translation: CATSRDGPVENSYEQYF.

CDR3 in DNA: TGTGCCAGCAGCCCGAACACCGGGGAGCTGTTTTTT. Its protein product is CASSPNTGELFF. The chain recombines TRBV7-2 with TRBJ2-2; no reliable D call. In germline, CDR1 is SGHTA, CDR2 FQGNSA. V was pared by 5 bases and J by 0 bases, with 1 base between. The CDR3 totals 12 residues.

V usage is TRBV28 and J usage is TRBJ1-4; 12 positions match TRBD1. Trimming at V came to 4 bases and at J to 9 bases, leaving 18 bases not matched to a gene. There are 19 residues in the CDR3. Looked up from germline, CDR1 is MDHEN and CDR2 is SYDVKM. The CDR3 loop reads CASSSPASFGTGGEKKLFF. The DNA of the CDR3 is TGTGCCAGCAGTTCCCCGGCTAGTTTCGGGACAGGGGGCGAGAAAAAACTGTTTTTT.

J is TRBJ2-7 and V is TRBV29-1, with D uncertain. Trimming stripped 1 base from V and 1 base from J, with 5 bases between. Germline V gives CDR1 SQVTM, CDR2 ANQGSEA. The CDR3 is 12 residues long. In DNA, the CDR3 is TGCAGCGTTGAAGGGCCGTCCTACGAGCAGTACTTC. It translates to CSVEGPSYEQYF.

This chain connects TRBV6-5 to TRBJ2-1, with D unresolved. Germline lookup yields CDR1 MNHEY and CDR2 SVGAGI. The V end was cut by 4 bases, the J end by 2 bases, with 6 bases between. CDR3 length: 13 amino acids. The CDR3 DNA follows: TGTGCCAGCAGTTGGGCAGCCTACAATGAGCAGTTCTTC. Translation: CASSWAAYNEQFF.

This chain uses TRBV6-1 with TRBJ1-1; possible D gene TRBD1, 6 bases. CDR1 and CDR2 (germline): MNHNS, SASEGT. Trimming removed 6 bases at V and 3 bases at J, with 8 bases between. The CDR3 sequence is 12 residues long. In DNA form, the CDR3 reads TGTGCCAGCAGGTCAGGGGACACTGAAGCTTTCTTT. It yields the protein CASRSGDTEAFF.

V and J are TRBV2 and TRBJ1-1; 12 bases agree with TRBD1. Germline-derived CDR1 and CDR2 are SNHLY and FYNNEI. The V and J ends lost 8 bases and 4 bases, in that order; junction bases with no gene match: 8. The CDR3 extends over 15 amino acids. For the CDR3, the DNA is TGTGCCAGCCGTGGGGGGACAGGGGGCTTCACTGAAGCTTTCTTT. It is translated as CASRGGTGGFTEAFF.